The T cell receptor (beta chain) described here comes from a study of STAT3 mutations in large granular lymphocyte leukemia. Findings and caveats of the study: All newly emerging clones after therapy were STAT3 wild type. Every T-LGLL patient had at least one immunodominant TCRbeta clonotype. A small but highly pathogenic clone may have been missed.

Germline V gene lookup returns CDR1 MRHNA and CDR2 SNTAGT. CDR3 length: 15 amino acids. Trimming shortened V by 0 bases and J by 0 bases, and 3 bases separated the two germline ends. This clone was counted a few times. Its target is not known. The data were produced by immunoSEQ multiplex PCR, yet TCRdb's version contains in-frame clones alone and is incomplete. The profile shows about 16,000 clones, about four fifths of them singletons. Sequencing input: peripheral blood mononuclear cells. The TCR originated in a man aged 50 or older with T-cell large granular lymphocyte leukemia. Some clones in this sample may be carry-over from other donors' samples. The genes are TRBV6-4 and TRBJ2-6; D is unclear. CDR3 bases: TGTGCCAGCAGTGACTCCCTCTCTGGGGCCAACGTCCTGACTTTC. Residues: CASSDSLSGANVLTF.